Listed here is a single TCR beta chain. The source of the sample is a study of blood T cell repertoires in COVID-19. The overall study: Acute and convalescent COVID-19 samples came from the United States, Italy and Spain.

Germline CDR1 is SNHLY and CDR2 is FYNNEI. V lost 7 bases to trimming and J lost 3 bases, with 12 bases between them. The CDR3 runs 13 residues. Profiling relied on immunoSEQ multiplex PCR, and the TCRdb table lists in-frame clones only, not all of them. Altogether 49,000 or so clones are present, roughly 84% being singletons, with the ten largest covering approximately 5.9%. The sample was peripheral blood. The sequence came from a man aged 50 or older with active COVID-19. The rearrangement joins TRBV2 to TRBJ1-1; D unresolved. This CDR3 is CASTKVQYTEAFF. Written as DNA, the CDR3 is TGTGCCAGCACTAAAGTACAGTACACTGAAGCTTTCTTT.